This T cell receptor beta chain came from a study of STAT5B mutations in CD4+ large granular lymphocyte leukemia. Per the germline V gene, CDR1 is LGHNA and CDR2 is YSLEER. This CDR3 is built from 18 residues. V trimming: 0 bases; J trimming: 8 bases; junction bases outside the gene matches: 7. Authors' data handling: Clonotypes above 5% were considered putative leukemic clones, totaling about 64. Some clones are missing from TCRdb's copy, which holds only in-frame ones; the method was immunoSEQ multiplex PCR. V, J and clone size reflect that table, while D and trimming were determined from the DNA. This sample has some 4,000 clones; 65% to 85% occur once, and the top ten carry about four fifths. Study-wide results and caveats: About a quarter of private leukemic clonotypes occurred rarely in other patients' non-leukemic repertoires. TRBV06-family usage was enriched in top patient clones (8/27) versus controls (2/35).

With respect to this clone: What it binds is unknown.

The sequenced sample was PBMCs. The genes are TRBV4-3 and TRBJ2-1; TRBD2 aligns across 16 bases. This sequence was found in a man between 65 and 85 years old with CD4+ T-cell large granular lymphocyte leukemia. The CDR3 is CASSQDGTSGRAVDEQFF. DNA of the CDR3: TGCGCCAGCAGCCAAGATGGGACTAGCGGGAGGGCCGTGGATGAGCAGTTCTTC.